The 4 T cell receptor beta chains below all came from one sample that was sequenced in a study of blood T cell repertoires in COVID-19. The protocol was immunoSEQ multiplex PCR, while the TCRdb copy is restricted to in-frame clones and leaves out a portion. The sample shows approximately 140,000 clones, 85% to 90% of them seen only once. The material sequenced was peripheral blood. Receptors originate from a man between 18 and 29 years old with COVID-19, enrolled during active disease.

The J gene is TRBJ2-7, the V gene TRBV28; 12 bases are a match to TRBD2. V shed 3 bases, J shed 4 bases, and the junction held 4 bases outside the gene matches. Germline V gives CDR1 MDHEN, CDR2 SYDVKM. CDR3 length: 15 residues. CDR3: CASSFSTSGSYEQYF. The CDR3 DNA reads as TGTGCCAGCAGTTTCTCGACTAGCGGGAGTTACGAGCAGTACTTC.

This CDR3 reads CASSYIRGSTDTQYF. The CDR3 nucleotides are TGTGCCAGCAGCTACATCCGGGGGAGCACAGATACGCAGTATTTT. The chain uses TRBV5-4 and TRBJ2-3; TRBD2 might be the D (6 bases). This CDR3 spans 15 amino acids. Germline-derived CDR1 and CDR2 are SGHNT and YYREEE (reference sequence). Deletions cut 3 bases from V and 0 bases from J, with 11 bases between.

CDR3 DNA sequence: TGCGCCAGCAGTGGCTATGGGCAGATTTACAATGAGCAGTTCTTC. It translates to CASSGYGQIYNEQFF. V usage is TRBV10-2 and J usage is TRBJ2-1; the D is unclear. This CDR3 region has 15 residues. Trimming took off 4 bases at V and 4 bases at J, with 14 bases between the two ends. Germline lookup yields CDR1 WSHSY and CDR2 SAAADI.

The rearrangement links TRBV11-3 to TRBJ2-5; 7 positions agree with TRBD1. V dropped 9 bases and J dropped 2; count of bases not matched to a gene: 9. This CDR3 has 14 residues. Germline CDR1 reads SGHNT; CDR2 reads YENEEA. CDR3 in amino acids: CARPGTDRQETQYF. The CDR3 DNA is TGTGCCAGACCCGGGACAGATAGACAAGAGACCCAGTACTTC.